The 2 T cell receptor beta chains reported below all come from one sample, sequenced in a study of blood T cell repertoires in COVID-19. Libraries were prepared by immunoSEQ multiplex PCR; TCRdb keeps only in-frame clonotypes and omits some of them. This sample has over 60,000 clones, with roughly 89% found just once. Material for sequencing was peripheral blood. The receptors originated from a man aged 80 or over with acute or convalescent COVID-19.

On this clone itself: Other DNA sequences in this sample translate to the same CDR3. The V gene is TRBV3-1 (or the pseudogene TRBV3-2), the J gene TRBJ2-7, with D possibly matching TRBD2 (6 bases). This CDR3 is 12 amino acids long. Trimming took off 4 bases at V and 6 bases at J, with 10 bases between the two ends. Germline values: CDR1 LGHDT, CDR2 YNNKEL (reference sequence). CDR3 in amino acids: CASSRMEGEQYF. In DNA form, the CDR3 reads TGTGCCAGCAGCCGGATGGAGGGCGAGCAGTACTTC.

A single count supports this clone. V gene TRBV30 combines with J gene TRBJ2-2; TRBD2 matches 9 bases. The V and J ends lost 2 bases and 3 bases, in that order; junction bases with no gene match: 7. CDR3 size: 16 residues. Germline V CDR1 and CDR2: GTSNPN, SVGIG (reference sequence). The CDR3 loop reads CAWSLSGGLHTGELFF. The CDR3 bases are TGTGCCTGGAGTCTTAGCGGGGGTCTCCACACCGGGGAGCTGTTTTTT.